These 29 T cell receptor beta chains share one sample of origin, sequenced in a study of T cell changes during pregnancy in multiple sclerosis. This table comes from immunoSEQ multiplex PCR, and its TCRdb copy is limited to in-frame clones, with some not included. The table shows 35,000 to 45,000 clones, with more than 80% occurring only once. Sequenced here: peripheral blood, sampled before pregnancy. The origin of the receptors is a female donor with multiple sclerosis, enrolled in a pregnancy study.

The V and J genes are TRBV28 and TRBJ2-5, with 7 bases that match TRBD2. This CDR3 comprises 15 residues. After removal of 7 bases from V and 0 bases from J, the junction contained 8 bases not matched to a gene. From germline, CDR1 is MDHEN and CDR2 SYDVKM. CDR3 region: CASNIYREDQETQYF. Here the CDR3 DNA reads TGTGCCAGCAACATTTATCGGGAGGACCAAGAGACCCAGTACTTC.

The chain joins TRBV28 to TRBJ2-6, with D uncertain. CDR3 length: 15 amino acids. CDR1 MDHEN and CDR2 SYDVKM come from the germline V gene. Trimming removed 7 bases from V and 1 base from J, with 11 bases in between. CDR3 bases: TGTGCCAGCAAACTCACTGCGTCTGGGGCCAACGTCCTGACTTTC. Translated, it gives CASKLTASGANVLTF.

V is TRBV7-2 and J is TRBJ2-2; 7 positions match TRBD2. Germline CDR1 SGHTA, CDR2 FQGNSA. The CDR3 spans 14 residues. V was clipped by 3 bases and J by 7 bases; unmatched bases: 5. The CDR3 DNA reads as TGTGCCAGCAGCTTCCGGGACTACTTCGGGGAGCTGTTTTTT. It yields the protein CASSFRDYFGELFF.

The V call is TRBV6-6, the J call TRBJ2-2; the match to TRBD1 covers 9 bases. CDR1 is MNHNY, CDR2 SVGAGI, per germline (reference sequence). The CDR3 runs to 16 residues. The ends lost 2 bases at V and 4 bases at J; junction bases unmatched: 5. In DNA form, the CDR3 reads TGTGCCAGCAGTTACACCCGACAGGGGGTCACCGGGGAGCTGTTTTTT. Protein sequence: CASSYTRQGVTGELFF.

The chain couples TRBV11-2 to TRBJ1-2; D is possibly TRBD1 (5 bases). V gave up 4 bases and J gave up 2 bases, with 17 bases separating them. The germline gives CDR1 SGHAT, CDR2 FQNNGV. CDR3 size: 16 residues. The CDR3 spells CASSSPGLVANYGYTF. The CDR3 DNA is TGTGCCAGCAGCTCGCCAGGGTTAGTGGCAAACTATGGCTACACCTTC.

The CDR3 coding sequence is TGCGCCAGCAGCTTGGATCACCAAGGCAGGGTATTCTCCGGGGAGCTGTTTTTT. It codes for CASSLDHQGRVFSGELFF. The chain joins TRBV5-1 to TRBJ2-2; D possibly corresponds to TRBD1 (5 bases). Germline CDR1 reads SGHRS; CDR2 reads YFSETQ. This CDR3 is built from 18 residues. V was pared by 0 bases and J by 6 bases, with 21 bases between.

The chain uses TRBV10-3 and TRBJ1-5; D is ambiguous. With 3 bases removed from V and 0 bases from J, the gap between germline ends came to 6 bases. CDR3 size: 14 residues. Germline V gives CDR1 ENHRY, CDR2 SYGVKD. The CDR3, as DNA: TGTGCCATCAGTGACAGTTATAGCAATCAGCCCCAGCATTTT. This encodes CAISDSYSNQPQHF.

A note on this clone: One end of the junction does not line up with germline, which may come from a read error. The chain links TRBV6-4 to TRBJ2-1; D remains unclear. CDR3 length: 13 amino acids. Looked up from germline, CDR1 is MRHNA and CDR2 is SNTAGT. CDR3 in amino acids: CASSDSASNVQFF. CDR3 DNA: TGTGCCAGCAGTGACTCGGCTTCCAATGTGCAGTTCTTC.

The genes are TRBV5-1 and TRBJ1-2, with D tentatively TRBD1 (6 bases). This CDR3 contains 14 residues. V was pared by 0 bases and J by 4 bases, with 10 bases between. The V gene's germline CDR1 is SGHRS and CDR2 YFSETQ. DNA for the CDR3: TGCGCCAGCAGCTTGGAACAGGGCGGCTATGGCTACACCTTC. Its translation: CASSLEQGGYGYTF.

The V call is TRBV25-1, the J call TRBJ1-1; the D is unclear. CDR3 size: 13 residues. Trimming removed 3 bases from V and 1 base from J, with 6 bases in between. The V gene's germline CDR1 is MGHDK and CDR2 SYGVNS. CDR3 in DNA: TGTGCCAGCAGTGATTATAGGAACACTGAAGCTTTCTTT. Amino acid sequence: CASSDYRNTEAFF.

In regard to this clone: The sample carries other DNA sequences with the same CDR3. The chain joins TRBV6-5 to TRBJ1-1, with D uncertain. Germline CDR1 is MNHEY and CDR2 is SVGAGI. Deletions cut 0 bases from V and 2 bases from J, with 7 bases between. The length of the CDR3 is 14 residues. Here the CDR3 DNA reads TGTGCCAGCAGTTACTCAGAGGGTAACACTGAAGCTTTCTTT. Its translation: CASSYSEGNTEAFF.

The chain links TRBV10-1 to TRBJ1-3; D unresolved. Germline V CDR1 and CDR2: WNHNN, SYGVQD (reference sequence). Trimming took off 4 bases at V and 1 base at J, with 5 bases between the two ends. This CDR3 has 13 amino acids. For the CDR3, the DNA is TGCGCCAGCAGTGTCGGGTCTGGAAACACCATATATTTT. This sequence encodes CASSVGSGNTIYF.

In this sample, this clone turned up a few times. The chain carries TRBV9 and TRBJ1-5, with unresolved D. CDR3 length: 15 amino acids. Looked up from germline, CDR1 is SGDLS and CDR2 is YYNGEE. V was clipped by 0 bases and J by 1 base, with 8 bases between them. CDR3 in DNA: TGTGCCAGCAGCGTAGCTCAGGAAAGCAATCAGCCCCAGCATTTT. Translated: CASSVAQESNQPQHF. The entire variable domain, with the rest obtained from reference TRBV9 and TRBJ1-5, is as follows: DSGVTQTPKHLITATGQRVTLRCSPRSGDLSVYWYQQSLDQGLQFLIQYYNGEERAKGNILERFSAQQFPDLHSELNLSSLELGDSALYFCASSVAQESNQPQHFGDGTRLSIL.

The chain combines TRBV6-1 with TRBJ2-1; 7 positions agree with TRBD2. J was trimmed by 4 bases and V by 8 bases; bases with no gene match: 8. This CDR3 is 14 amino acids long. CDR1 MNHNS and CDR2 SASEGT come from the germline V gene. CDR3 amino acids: CASVRDYLYNEQFF. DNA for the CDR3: TGTGCCAGCGTAAGGGACTACTTATACAATGAGCAGTTCTTC.

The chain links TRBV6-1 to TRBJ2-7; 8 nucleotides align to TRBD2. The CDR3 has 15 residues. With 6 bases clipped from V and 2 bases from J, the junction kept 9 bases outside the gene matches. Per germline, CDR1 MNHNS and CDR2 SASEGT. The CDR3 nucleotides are TGTGCCAGCAGCGATCCGGGAGGGCGCCCCTACGAGCAGTACTTC. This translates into CASSDPGGRPYEQYF.

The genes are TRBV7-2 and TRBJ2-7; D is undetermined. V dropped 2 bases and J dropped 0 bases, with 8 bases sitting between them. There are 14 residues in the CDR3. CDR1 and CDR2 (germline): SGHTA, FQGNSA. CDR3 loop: CASSLLGSSYEQYF. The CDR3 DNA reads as TGTGCCAGCAGCTTACTAGGTAGCTCCTACGAGCAGTACTTC.

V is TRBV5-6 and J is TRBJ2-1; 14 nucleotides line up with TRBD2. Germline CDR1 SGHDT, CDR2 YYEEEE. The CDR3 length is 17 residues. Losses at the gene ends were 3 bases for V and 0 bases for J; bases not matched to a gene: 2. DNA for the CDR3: TGTGCCAGCAGCTATGGGACTAGCGGGAGCTCCTACAATGAGCAGTTCTTC. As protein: CASSYGTSGSSYNEQFF.

For the CDR3, the DNA is TGTGCCAGCAGGACCCGGGACAGGGGATACAATGAGCAGTTCTTC. Protein: CASRTRDRGYNEQFF. The chain employs TRBV2 and TRBJ2-1; 10 bases match TRBD1. Trimming at V came to 6 bases and at J to 4 bases, leaving 6 bases not matched to a gene. Germline V gene data show CDR1 as SNHLY and CDR2 as FYNNEI. The CDR3 consists of 15 residues.

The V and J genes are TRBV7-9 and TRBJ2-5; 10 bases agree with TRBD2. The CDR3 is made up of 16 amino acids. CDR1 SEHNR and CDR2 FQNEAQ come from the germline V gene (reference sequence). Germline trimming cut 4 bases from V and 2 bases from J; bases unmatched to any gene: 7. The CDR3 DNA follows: TGTGCCAGCAGCTCAACCGGGACTAGCGAACAAGAGACCCAGTACTTC. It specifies CASSSTGTSEQETQYF.

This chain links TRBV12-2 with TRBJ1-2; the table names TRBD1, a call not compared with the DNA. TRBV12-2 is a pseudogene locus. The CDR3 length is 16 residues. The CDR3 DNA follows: TGTGCAAGTCGCTTAGTGTCCCCCACAGGGGGCTGTGGCTACACCTTC. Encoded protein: CASRLVSPTGGCGYTF.

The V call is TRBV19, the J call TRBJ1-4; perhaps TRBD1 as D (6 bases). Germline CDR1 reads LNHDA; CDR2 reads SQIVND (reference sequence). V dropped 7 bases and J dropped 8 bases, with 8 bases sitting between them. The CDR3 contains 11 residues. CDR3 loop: CASIDREKLFF. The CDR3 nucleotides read TGTGCCAGTATCGACAGGGAAAAACTGTTTTTT.

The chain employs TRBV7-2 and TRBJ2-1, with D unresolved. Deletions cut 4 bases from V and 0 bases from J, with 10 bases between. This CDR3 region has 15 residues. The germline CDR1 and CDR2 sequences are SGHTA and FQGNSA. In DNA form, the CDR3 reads TGTGCCAGCAGCTCTGAGCACTTCTCCTACAATGAGCAGTTCTTC. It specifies CASSSEHFSYNEQFF.

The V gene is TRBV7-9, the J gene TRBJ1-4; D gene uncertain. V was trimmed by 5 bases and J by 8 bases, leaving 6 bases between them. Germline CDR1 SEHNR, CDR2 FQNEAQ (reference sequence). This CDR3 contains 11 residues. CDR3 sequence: CASSRYEKLFF. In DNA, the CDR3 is TGTGCCAGCAGCCGCTACGAAAAACTGTTTTTT.

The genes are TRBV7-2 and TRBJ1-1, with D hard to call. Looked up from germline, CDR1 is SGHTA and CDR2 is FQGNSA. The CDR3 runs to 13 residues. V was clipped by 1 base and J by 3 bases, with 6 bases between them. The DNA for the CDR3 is TGTGCCAGCAGCTTAGGCAGGCACACTGAAGCTTTCTTT. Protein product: CASSLGRHTEAFF.

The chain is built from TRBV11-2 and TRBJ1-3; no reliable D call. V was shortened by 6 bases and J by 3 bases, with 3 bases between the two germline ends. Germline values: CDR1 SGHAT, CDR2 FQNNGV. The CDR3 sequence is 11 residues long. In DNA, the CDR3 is TGTGCCAGCAGTATTGGAAACACCATATATTTT. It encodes CASSIGNTIYF.

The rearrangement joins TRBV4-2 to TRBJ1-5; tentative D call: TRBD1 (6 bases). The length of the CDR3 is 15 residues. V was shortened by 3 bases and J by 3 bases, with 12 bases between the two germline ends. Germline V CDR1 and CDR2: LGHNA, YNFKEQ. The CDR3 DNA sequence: TGTGCCAGCAGCCAGGTACAGGGAAACAATCAGCCCCAGCATTTT. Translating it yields CASSQVQGNNQPQHF.

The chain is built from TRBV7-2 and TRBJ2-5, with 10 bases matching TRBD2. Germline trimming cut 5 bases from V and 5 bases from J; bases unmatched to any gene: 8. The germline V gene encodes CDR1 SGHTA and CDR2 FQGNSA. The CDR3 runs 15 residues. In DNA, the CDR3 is TGTGCCAGCAGCCAAACTAGCGGGATGGGGGAGACCCAGTACTTC. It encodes CASSQTSGMGETQYF.

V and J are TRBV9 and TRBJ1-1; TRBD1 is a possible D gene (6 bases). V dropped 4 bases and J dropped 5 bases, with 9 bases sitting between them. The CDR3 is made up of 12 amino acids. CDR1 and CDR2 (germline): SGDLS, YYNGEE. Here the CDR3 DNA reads TGTGCCAGCAGCCCCGGACAGACTGAAGCTTTCTTT. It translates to CASSPGQTEAFF.

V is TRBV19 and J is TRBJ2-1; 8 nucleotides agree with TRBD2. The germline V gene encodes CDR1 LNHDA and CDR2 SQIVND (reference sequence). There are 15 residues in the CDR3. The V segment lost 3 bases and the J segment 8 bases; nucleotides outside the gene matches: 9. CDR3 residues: CASSIPSGSSHEQFF. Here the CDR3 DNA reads TGTGCCAGTAGTATTCCCAGCGGGAGCTCCCATGAGCAGTTCTTC.